This T cell receptor beta chain was profiled in a study of cytomegalovirus exposure and HLA in healthy donors. In the study overall: T cells numbering around 170 million yielded around 120 million unique TCR beta sequences in an earlier analysis.

PCR employed 60 Vbeta and 13 Jbeta primers. TCRdb keeps only in-frame clones here, not all; method: immunoSEQ multiplex PCR. In the table there are nearly 300,000 clones, more than 80% of which are singletons. CDR3 length: 14 amino acids. Looked up from germline, CDR1 is MDHEN and CDR2 is SYDVKM. The J segment lost 2 bases and the V segment lost 11 bases, leaving 6 bases of the junction unmatched. The sequence was collected from a man aged 35-49 years in good health and CMV-seropositive. The chain combines TRBV28 with TRBJ1-2; 12 bases are shared with TRBD1. Sequencing used PBMCs. CDR3: CALQGQGANYGYTF. Here the CDR3 DNA reads TGTGCCTTGCAGGGACAGGGGGCGAACTATGGCTACACCTTC.